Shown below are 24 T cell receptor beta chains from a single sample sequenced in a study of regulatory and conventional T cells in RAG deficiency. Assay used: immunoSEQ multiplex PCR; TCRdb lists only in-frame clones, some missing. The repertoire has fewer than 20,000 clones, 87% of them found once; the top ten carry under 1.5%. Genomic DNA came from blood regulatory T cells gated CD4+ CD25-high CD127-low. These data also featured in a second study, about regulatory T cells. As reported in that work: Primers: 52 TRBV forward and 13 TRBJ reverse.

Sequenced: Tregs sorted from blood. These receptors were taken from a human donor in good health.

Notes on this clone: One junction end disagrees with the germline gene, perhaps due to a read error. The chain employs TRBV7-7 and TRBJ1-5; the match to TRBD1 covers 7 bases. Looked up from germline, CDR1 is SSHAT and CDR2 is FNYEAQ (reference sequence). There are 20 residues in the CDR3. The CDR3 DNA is TGTGCTAGCAGCTTAGAGGGCGGTCGCAGGGGGACCTTTAGCAATCAGCCCCAGCATTTT. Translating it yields CASSLEGGRRGTFSNQPQHF.

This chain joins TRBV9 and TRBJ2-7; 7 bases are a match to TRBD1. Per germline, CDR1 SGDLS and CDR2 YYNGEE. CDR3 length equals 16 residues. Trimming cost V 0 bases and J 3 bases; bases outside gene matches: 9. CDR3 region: CASSVALGTELYEQYF. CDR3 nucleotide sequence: TGTGCCAGCAGCGTAGCCCTAGGGACAGAACTCTACGAGCAGTACTTC.

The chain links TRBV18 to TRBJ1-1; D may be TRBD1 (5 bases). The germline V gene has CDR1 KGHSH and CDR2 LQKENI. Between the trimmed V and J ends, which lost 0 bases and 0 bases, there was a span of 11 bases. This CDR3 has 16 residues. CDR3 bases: TGTGCCAGCTCACCACCGAATGACAGAATGAACACTGAAGCTTTCTTT. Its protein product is CASSPPNDRMNTEAFF.

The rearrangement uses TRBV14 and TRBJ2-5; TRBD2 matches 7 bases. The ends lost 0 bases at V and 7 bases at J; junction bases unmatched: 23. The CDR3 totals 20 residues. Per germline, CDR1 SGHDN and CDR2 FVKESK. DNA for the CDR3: TGTGCCAGCAGCCAAGAGTACTATCTGAGTGGCGGGGGAGAGAGGGGGACCCAGTACTTC. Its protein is CASSQEYYLSGGGERGTQYF.

CDR3 protein: CASTWRAGDTDTQYF. As DNA, the CDR3 is TGTGCCAGCACGTGGAGGGCGGGAGATACAGATACGCAGTATTTT. The V and J genes are TRBV6-1 and TRBJ2-3; 7 bases fit TRBD2. The CDR3 length is 15 residues. V trimming: 7 bases; J trimming: 3 bases; junction bases outside the gene matches: 10. The germline gives CDR1 MNHNS, CDR2 SASEGT.

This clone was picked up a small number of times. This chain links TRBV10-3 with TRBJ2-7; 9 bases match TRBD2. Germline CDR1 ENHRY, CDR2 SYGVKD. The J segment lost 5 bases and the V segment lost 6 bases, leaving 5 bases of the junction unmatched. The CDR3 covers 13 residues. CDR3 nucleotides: TGTGCCATCAGCGGACTAGCGACCCACGAGCAGTACTTC. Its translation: CAISGLATHEQYF.

CDR3 sequence reads: CASSSRTGRSYNTEAFF. DNA for the CDR3: TGCGCCAGCAGCTCGAGGACAGGTCGGAGTTATAACACTGAAGCTTTCTTT. The chain employs TRBV5-1 and TRBJ1-1; 7 nucleotides match TRBD1. The CDR3 extends over 17 amino acids. The germline gives CDR1 SGHRS, CDR2 YFSETQ. Unmatched junction bases numbered 13, after V lost 3 bases and J lost 2 bases. The full variable domain, completed using reference TRBV5-1 and TRBJ1-1, is KAGVTQTPRYLIKTRGQQVTLSCSPISGHRSVSWYQQTPGQGLQFLFEYFSETQRNKGNFPGRFSGRQFSNSRSEMNVSTLELGDSALYLCASSSRTGRSYNTEAFFGQGTRLTVV.

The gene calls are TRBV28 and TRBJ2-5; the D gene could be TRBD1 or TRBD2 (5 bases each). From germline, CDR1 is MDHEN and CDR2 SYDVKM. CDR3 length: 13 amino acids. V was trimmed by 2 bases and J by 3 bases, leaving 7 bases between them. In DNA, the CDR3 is TGTGCCAGCAGTTTACAGGGAGAAGAGACCCAGTACTTC. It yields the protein CASSLQGEETQYF.

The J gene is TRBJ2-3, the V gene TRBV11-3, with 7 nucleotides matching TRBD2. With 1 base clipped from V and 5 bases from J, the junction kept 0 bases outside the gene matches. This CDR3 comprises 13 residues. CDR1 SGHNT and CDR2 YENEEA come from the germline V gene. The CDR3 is CASSLGEGDTQYF. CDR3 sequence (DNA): TGTGCCAGCAGCTTAGGGGAGGGAGATACGCAGTATTTT.

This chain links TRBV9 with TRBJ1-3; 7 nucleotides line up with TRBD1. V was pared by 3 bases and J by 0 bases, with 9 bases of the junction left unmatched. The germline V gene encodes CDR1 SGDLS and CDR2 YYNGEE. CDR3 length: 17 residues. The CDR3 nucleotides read TGTGCCAGCAGCGCCTTACAGGGGTCCTACTCTGGAAACACCATATATTTT. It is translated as CASSALQGSYSGNTIYF.

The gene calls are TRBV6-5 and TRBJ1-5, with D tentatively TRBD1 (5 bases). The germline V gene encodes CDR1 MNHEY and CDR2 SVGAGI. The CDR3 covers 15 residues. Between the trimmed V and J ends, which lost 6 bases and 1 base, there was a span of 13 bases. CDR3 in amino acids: CASSRTGASNQPQHF. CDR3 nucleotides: TGTGCCAGCAGCCGCACAGGAGCCAGCAATCAGCCCCAGCATTTT.

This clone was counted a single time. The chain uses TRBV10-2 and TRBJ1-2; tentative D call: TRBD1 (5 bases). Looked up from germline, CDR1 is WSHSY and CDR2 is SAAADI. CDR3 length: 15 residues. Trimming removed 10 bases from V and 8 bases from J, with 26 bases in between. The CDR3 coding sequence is TGCGCCACCTCTCCCCATCACCCGGAGGGACGGGGCTACACCTTC. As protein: CATSPHHPEGRGYTF.

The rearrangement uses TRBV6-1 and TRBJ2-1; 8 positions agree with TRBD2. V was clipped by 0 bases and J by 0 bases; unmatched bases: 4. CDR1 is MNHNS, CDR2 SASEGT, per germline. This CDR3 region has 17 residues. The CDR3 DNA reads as TGTGCCAGCAGTGAAGCATGGCTAGCGGGCTCCTACAATGAGCAGTTCTTC. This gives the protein CASSEAWLAGSYNEQFF.

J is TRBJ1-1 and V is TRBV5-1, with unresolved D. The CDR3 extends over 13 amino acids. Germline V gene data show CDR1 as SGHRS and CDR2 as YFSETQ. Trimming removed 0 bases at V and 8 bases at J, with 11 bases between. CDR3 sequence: CASSLVWGEEAFF. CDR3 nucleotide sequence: TGCGCCAGCAGCTTGGTCTGGGGAGAGGAAGCTTTCTTT.

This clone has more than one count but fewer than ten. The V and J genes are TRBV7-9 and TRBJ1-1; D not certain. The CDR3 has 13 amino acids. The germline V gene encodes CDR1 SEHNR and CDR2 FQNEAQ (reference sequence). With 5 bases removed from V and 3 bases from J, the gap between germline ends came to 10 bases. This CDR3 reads CASSRISDTEAFF. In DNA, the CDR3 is TGTGCCAGCAGCCGCATATCGGACACTGAAGCTTTCTTT.

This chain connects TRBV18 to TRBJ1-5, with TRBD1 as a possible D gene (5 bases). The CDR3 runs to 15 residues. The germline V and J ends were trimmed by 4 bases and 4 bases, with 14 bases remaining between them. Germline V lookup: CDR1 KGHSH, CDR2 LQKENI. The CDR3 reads CASSRRGGENQPQHF. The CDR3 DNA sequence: TGTGCCAGCTCACGGCGGGGAGGGGAAAATCAGCCCCAGCATTTT.

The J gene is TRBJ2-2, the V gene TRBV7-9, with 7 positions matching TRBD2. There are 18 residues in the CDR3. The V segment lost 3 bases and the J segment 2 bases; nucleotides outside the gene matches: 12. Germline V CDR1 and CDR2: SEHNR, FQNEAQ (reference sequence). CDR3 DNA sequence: TGTGCCAGCAGCTTGGGGGTCGGACTAGGGGCAAACACCGGGGAGCTGTTTTTT. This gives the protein CASSLGVGLGANTGELFF.

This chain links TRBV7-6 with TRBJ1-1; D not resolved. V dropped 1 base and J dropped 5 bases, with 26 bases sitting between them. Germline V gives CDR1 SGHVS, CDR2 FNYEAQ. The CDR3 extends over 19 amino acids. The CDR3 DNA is TGTGCCAGCAGCTTAGTTGTAGCAGGTTCGAGGGTGGGGATGACTGAAGCTTTCTTT. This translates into CASSLVVAGSRVGMTEAFF.

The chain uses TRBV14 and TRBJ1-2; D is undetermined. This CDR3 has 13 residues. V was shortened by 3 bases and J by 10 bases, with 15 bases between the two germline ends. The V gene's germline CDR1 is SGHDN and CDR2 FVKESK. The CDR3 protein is CASSHSPTRFYTF. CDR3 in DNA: TGTGCCAGCAGCCATAGCCCGACCCGATTCTACACCTTC.

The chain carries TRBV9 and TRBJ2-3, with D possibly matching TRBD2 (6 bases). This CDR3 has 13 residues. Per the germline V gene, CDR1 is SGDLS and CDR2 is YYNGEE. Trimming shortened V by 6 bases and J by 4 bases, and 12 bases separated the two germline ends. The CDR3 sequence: CASTRPGADTQYF. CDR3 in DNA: TGTGCCAGCACCCGGCCGGGGGCAGATACGCAGTATTTT.

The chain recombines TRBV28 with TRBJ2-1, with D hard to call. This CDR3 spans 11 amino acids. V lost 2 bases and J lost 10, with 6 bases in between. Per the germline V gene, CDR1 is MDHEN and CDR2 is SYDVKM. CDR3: CASSLIGEQFF. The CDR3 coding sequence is TGTGCCAGCAGTTTAATAGGGGAGCAGTTCTTC. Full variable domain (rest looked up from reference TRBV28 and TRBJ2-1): DVKVTQSSRYLVKRTGEKVFLECVQDMDHENMFWYRQDPGLGLRLIYFSYDVKMKEKGDIPEGYSVSREKKERFSLILESASTNQTSMYLCASSLIGEQFFGPGTRLTVL.

The DNA of the CDR3 is TGTGCCAGTAGTATAGTGGGGACCTTATATGGCTACACCTTC. Translating it yields CASSIVGTLYGYTF. This chain uses TRBV19 with TRBJ1-2, with D perhaps matching TRBD1 (5 bases). The germline V and J ends were trimmed by 1 base and 5 bases, with 11 bases remaining between them. The germline V gene encodes CDR1 LNHDA and CDR2 SQIVND (reference sequence). The CDR3 is 14 amino acids.

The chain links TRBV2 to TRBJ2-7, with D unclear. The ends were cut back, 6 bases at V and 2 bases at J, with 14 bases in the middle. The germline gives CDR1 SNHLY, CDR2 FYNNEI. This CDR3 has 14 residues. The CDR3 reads CASSSMGIPYEQYF. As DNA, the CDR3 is TGTGCCAGCAGCTCCATGGGGATTCCCTACGAGCAGTACTTC.

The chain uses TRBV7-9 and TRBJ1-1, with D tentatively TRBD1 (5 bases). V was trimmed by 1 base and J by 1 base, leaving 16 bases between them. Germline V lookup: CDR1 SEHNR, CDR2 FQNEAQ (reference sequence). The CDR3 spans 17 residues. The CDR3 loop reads CASSLGVGVTANTEAFF. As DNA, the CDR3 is TGTGCCAGCAGCTTAGGGGTGGGGGTGACAGCGAACACTGAAGCTTTCTTT.